The 19 T cell receptor beta chains listed next were all sequenced from one sample in a study of blood T cell repertoires in COVID-19. Assay: immunoSEQ multiplex PCR; the TCRdb copy retains only in-frame clones and omits some. Of 200,000 to 250,000 clones in the sample, around 89% were seen once. Sequencing was done on a sample of peripheral blood. The receptors were sampled from a man aged 30-40 years with COVID-19, enrolled during active disease.

The chain joins TRBV11-1 to TRBJ1-4; D ambiguous. The V end lost 5 bases, the J end lost 0 bases, and 10 bases lay between the germline ends. The CDR3 totals 15 residues. Germline V gene data show CDR1 as SGHAT and CDR2 as FQDESV (reference sequence). The CDR3: CASSPSPATNEKLFF. CDR3 in DNA: TGTGCCAGCAGCCCAAGCCCCGCAACTAATGAAAAACTGTTTTTT.

This chain links TRBV5-1 with TRBJ1-1, with 7 bases that match TRBD1. J was trimmed by 3 bases and V by 2 bases; bases with no gene match: 7. From germline, CDR1 is SGHRS and CDR2 YFSETQ. This CDR3 is built from 15 residues. The CDR3 DNA follows: TGCGCCAGCAGCTTCGCCCGACAGGGATACACTGAAGCTTTCTTT. This translates into CASSFARQGYTEAFF.

This clone was detected only once. This chain joins TRBV2 and TRBJ1-1; 8 bases line up with TRBD1. The ends lost 6 bases at V and 4 bases at J; junction bases unmatched: 7. The CDR3 sequence is 14 residues long. Germline CDR1 SNHLY, CDR2 FYNNEI. The CDR3 DNA reads as TGTGCCAGCAGACTCCAGGGGGCGGGCACTGAAGCTTTCTTT. Protein: CASRLQGAGTEAFF. The entire variable domain, with the rest obtained from reference TRBV2 and TRBJ1-1, is as follows: EPEVTQTPSHQVTQMGQEVILRCVPISNHLYFYWYRQILGQKVEFLVSFYNNEISEKSEIFDDQFSVERPDGSNFTLKIRSTKLEDSAMYFCASRLQGAGTEAFFGQGTRLTVV.

The V gene is TRBV7-9, the J gene TRBJ1-5, with D possibly TRBD1 on 6 matching bases. The CDR3 has 15 residues. The V and J ends lost 2 bases and 1 base respectively, with 9 bases between them. The germline V gene encodes CDR1 SEHNR and CDR2 FQNEAQ (reference sequence). The CDR3 DNA sequence: TGTGCCAGCAGCTTATCAACAGGGAGCAATCAGCCCCAGCATTTT. Translation gives CASSLSTGSNQPQHF.

J is TRBJ1-5 and V is TRBV16; weak D call: TRBD1 (6 bases). The germline CDR1 and CDR2 sequences are KGHSY and FQNENV. Trimming shortened V by 2 bases and J by 0 bases, and 8 bases separated the two germline ends. The CDR3 length is 15 residues. CDR3 amino acids: CASSQGQFSNQPQHF. The CDR3 DNA follows: TGTGCCAGCAGCCAAGGACAGTTTAGCAATCAGCCCCAGCATTTT. Looking up the rest from reference TRBV16 and TRBJ1-5 gives the full variable domain: GEEVAQTPKHLVRGEGQKAKLYCAPIKGHSYVFWYQQVLKNEFKFLISFQNENVFDETGMPKERFSAKCLPNSPCSLEIQATKLEDSAVYFCASSQGQFSNQPQHFGDGTRLSIL.

The chain employs TRBV25-1 and TRBJ2-7, with TRBD1 matching over 9 bases. Germline V gene data show CDR1 as MGHDK and CDR2 as SYGVNS. J gave up 5 bases and V 3 bases, and 14 bases lay outside the gene matches. CDR3 length equals 17 residues. CDR3 DNA: TGTGCCAGCAGTGAGTTTTGGGGTGACAGGGGGGGCCACGAGCAGTACTTC. This gives the protein CASSEFWGDRGGHEQYF.

The J gene is TRBJ1-5, the V gene TRBV3-1 (or the pseudogene TRBV3-2); D possibly corresponds to TRBD1 (5 bases). The CDR3 spans 15 residues. Germline loops: CDR1 LGHDT, CDR2 YNNKEL (reference sequence). Between the trimmed V and J ends, which lost 1 base and 7 bases, there was a span of 14 bases. The CDR3 sequence is CASSQAGGSGQPQHF. In DNA form, the CDR3 reads TGTGCCAGCAGCCAAGCTGGAGGGTCAGGGCAGCCCCAGCATTTT.

V gene TRBV2 combines with J gene TRBJ2-4; the D gene is possibly TRBD2 (6 bases). V shed 6 bases and J shed 0 bases, with 15 bases lying between them. The germline gives CDR1 SNHLY, CDR2 FYNNEI. The CDR3 is 16 amino acids. In DNA, the CDR3 is TGTGCCAGCAGCCGATGGTGGGACTTAGCCAAAAACATTCAGTACTTC. Its translation is CASSRWWDLAKNIQYF.

This clone is a singleton in its sample. The rearrangement links TRBV1 to TRBJ2-1; whether TRBD2, the table's D call, matches the DNA was not checked. TRBV1 constitutes a pseudogene. CDR3 length: 20 residues. CDR3 DNA sequence: TGCACCAGCAGCCAAGCCCAGGAAGTCCCGGCTAGCGGGAGTTACAATGAGCAGTTCTTC. It specifies CTSSQAQEVPASGSYNEQFF.

This chain connects TRBV24-1 to TRBJ2-1, with TRBD1 matching 10 bases. The CDR3 contains 13 residues. Trimming took 2 bases from V and 9 from J; bases not matched to a gene: 0. CDR1 KGHDR and CDR2 SFDVKD come from the germline V gene. The CDR3 bases are TGTGCCACCAGTGATTGGACAGGGGGTGAGCAGTTCTTC. It translates to CATSDWTGGEQFF.

The J gene is TRBJ2-1, the V gene TRBV19, with 9 bases that match TRBD2. The V gene end was trimmed by 3 bases and the J gene end by 4 bases; junction bases not matched to a gene: 1. CDR3 length: 14 amino acids. The germline V gene has CDR1 LNHDA and CDR2 SQIVND (reference sequence). CDR3 in amino acids: CASSILAGYNEQFF. The CDR3 DNA reads as TGTGCCAGTAGTATCCTAGCGGGGTACAATGAGCAGTTCTTC.

There are a few counts of this clone. J is TRBJ2-1 and V is TRBV5-5; 7 bases are a match to TRBD2. Germline V gene lookup returns CDR1 SGHKS and CDR2 YYEKEE (reference sequence). This CDR3 contains 14 residues. V lost 4 bases, J lost 10 bases, and 11 bases stayed unmatched. The CDR3 DNA is TGTGCCAGCAGCCTAACTAGCGTGGTGGGGGAGCAGTTCTTC. Its translation: CASSLTSVVGEQFF.

The chain recombines TRBV7-2 with TRBJ2-1, with a tentative D call TRBD2 (5 bases). The CDR3 has 15 residues. The V gene's germline CDR1 is SGHTA and CDR2 FQGNSA. V was trimmed by 10 bases and J by 0 bases, leaving 16 bases between them. The CDR3 sequence: CATLTRGSSYNEQFF. The CDR3, as DNA: TGTGCCACCCTGACCCGGGGAAGCTCCTACAATGAGCAGTTCTTC.

This chain uses TRBV5-6 with TRBJ1-5; tentatively, D is TRBD1 (5 bases). Per the germline V gene, CDR1 is SGHDT and CDR2 is YYEEEE. V lost 4 bases and J 7 bases, leaving 12 bases between the germline ends. This CDR3 spans 13 amino acids. The CDR3 sequence is CASSPRGSQPQHF. The DNA for the CDR3 is TGTGCCAGCAGCCCGCGGGGGTCCCAGCCCCAGCATTTT.

This clone was seen a handful of times. V and J are TRBV27 and TRBJ2-7; 8 bases fit TRBD2. Trimming cost V 6 bases and J 5 bases; bases outside gene matches: 6. The germline V gene encodes CDR1 MNHEY and CDR2 SMNVEV (reference sequence). CDR3 length: 13 amino acids. CDR3: CASSTGTSNEQYF. The CDR3 DNA sequence: TGTGCCAGCAGCACCGGGACTAGTAACGAGCAGTACTTC.

V gene TRBV9 combines with J gene TRBJ2-1, with TRBD1 matching 7 bases. The V gene end was trimmed by 4 bases and the J gene end by 7 bases; junction bases not matched to a gene: 5. The CDR3 is made up of 13 amino acids. In germline, CDR1 is SGDLS, CDR2 YYNGEE. The CDR3 DNA reads TGTGCCAGCAGCCCCGGGACAGCGAATGAGCAGTTCTTC. This gives the protein CASSPGTANEQFF.

This chain joins TRBV3-1 (or the pseudogene TRBV3-2) and TRBJ1-1, with D hard to call. Germline V gives CDR1 LGHDT, CDR2 YNNKEL (reference sequence). V lost 0 bases to trimming and J lost 5 bases, with 13 bases between them. The CDR3 totals 15 residues. The CDR3 spells CASSQDLVSRTEAFF. The CDR3 nucleotides are TGTGCCAGCAGCCAAGATCTGGTAAGCAGGACTGAAGCTTTCTTT.

This clone has a single count. This sequence joins TRBV10-3 and TRBJ1-2; D ambiguous. CDR1 and CDR2 (germline): ENHRY, SYGVKD. The CDR3 extends over 13 amino acids. V was cut by 6 bases and J by 4 bases, with 12 bases left in between. The CDR3 loop is CAIRRDLVYGYTF. The CDR3 DNA reads as TGTGCCATCAGGAGGGATTTGGTCTATGGCTACACCTTC.

V is TRBV5-5 and J is TRBJ2-7, with 9 positions matching TRBD1. With V trimmed by 2 bases and J by 7 bases, 7 bases remained unmatched. Germline CDR1 is SGHKS and CDR2 is YYEKEE (reference sequence). The CDR3 is 14 amino acids. The DNA of the CDR3 is TGTGCCAGCAGCTTTTATCGGACAGGGGTTGAGCAGTACTTC. Residues: CASSFYRTGVEQYF.